The sequence of this T cell receptor (beta chain) was determined in a study of cytomegalovirus exposure and HLA in healthy donors. Findings of the study overall: For cytomegalovirus status, the classifier reportedly gave diagnoses with high specificity and sensitivity. The study reported that TCR beta sequences accurately predicted HLA-A and HLA-B alleles in most subjects. CMV antigen specificity was confirmed in vitro for three CMV-associated chains.

PCR was performed using 60 Vbeta and 13 Jbeta primers. Sequenced by immunoSEQ multiplex PCR; TCRdb stores in-frame clones only, minus some. The sample has 95,000 to 150,000 clones; the top ten hold roughly 1%. This CDR3 is built from 16 residues. Germline CDR1 reads MGHRA; CDR2 reads YSYEKL. V shed 0 bases and J 5 bases; nucleotides not matched to a gene: 6. As to this clone: Its antigen remains unknown.

Unrecorded immune exposure was likely among donors, who were nominally healthy when sampled. This chain uses TRBV4-1 with TRBJ2-3; 9 nucleotides align to TRBD1. The TCR was taken from a man aged 18 to 30 in good health and CMV-seronegative. Sample: PBMCs. CDR3 region: CASSQEGQGRVDTQYF. CDR3 sequence (DNA): TGCGCCAGCAGCCAAGAAGGACAGGGGAGAGTAGATACGCAGTATTTT.